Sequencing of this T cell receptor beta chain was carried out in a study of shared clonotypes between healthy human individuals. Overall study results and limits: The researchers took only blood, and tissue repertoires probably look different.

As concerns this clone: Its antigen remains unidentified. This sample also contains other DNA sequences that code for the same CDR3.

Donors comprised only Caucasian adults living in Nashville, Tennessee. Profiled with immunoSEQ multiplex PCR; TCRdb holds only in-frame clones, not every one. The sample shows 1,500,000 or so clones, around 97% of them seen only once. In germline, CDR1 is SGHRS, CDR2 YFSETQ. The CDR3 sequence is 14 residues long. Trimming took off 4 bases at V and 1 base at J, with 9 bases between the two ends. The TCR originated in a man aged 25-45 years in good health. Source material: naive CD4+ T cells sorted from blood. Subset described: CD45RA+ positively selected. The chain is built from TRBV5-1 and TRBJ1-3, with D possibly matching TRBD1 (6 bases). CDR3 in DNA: TGCGCCAGCAGCCCAGGGGCGTCTGGAAACACCATATATTTT. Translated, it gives CASSPGASGNTIYF.